The 10 T cell receptor beta chains below come from one sample, sequenced in a study of OX40 agonist ivuxolimab in advanced cancers. The data were produced by immunoSEQ multiplex PCR, yet TCRdb's version contains in-frame clones alone and is incomplete. The sample lists about 81,000 clones, roughly 91% occurring once. The specimen comprised CD4+ or CD8+ T cells sorted from blood, sampled in a trial of the OX40 agonist ivuxolimab. The receptors here all came from an adult with an advanced solid tumor such as melanoma, head and neck, liver or kidney cancer.

The CDR3 sequence is CASSLVGQGIDEQYF. The DNA of the CDR3 is TGTGCCAGCAGCTTAGTGGGACAGGGGATTGACGAGCAGTACTTC. V usage is TRBV7-6 and J usage is TRBJ2-7; TRBD1 agrees at 10 bases. The germline CDR1 and CDR2 sequences are SGHVS and FNYEAQ. The CDR3 is 15 amino acids. The V gene end was trimmed by 1 base and the J gene end by 5 bases; junction bases not matched to a gene: 5.

The chain joins TRBV27 to TRBJ2-3; D might be TRBD1 (5 bases). There are 14 residues in the CDR3. Germline CDR1 reads MNHEY; CDR2 reads SMNVEV (reference sequence). The germline V and J ends were trimmed by 3 bases and 5 bases, with 12 bases remaining between them. The CDR3 here is CASSFSGYIDTQYF. Written as DNA, the CDR3 is TGTGCCAGCAGTTTCTCAGGGTATATAGATACGCAGTATTTT.

This rearrangement joins TRBV18 to TRBJ2-1, with D tentatively TRBD1 (6 bases). The germline CDR1 and CDR2 sequences are KGHSH and LQKENI. CDR3 length equals 15 residues. V lost 3 bases and J lost 6, with 15 bases in between. This CDR3 is CASSPPQGSSNEQFF. The CDR3, as DNA: TGTGCCAGCTCACCCCCTCAGGGGTCCAGCAATGAGCAGTTCTTC.

The chain has TRBV6-1 and TRBJ2-7; a weak D match, TRBD2 (6 bases). Germline V lookup: CDR1 MNHNS, CDR2 SASEGT. The CDR3 length is 14 residues. Trimming removed 2 bases at V and 6 bases at J, with 14 bases between. CDR3 DNA: TGTGCCAGCAGTGAATGGTGGGAGGAGGGCGAGCAGTACTTC. This encodes CASSEWWEEGEQYF.

The V and J genes are TRBV5-1 and TRBJ1-4, with 7 bases lining up with TRBD1. Germline loops: CDR1 SGHRS, CDR2 YFSETQ. The CDR3 runs to 15 residues. With 2 bases clipped from V and 12 bases from J, the junction kept 13 bases outside the gene matches. The CDR3 region has the DNA TGCGCCAGCAGCTTAGGGACAGCCCCCCGTGGGGAACTGTTTTTT. It is translated as CASSLGTAPRGELFF.

This rearrangement joins TRBV5-1 to TRBJ1-2; a possible D gene is TRBD1 (6 bases). Germline V lookup: CDR1 SGHRS, CDR2 YFSETQ. Trimming left V 0 bases short and J 0 bases short, with 12 bases between. The CDR3 has 16 amino acids. CDR3 coding DNA: TGCGCCAGCAGCTTGGGAGGCAGGGGACCTAACTATGGCTACACCTTC. Protein product: CASSLGGRGPNYGYTF.

The chain carries TRBV4-3 and TRBJ1-1; TRBD1 matches 12 bases. Germline CDR1 is LGHNA and CDR2 is YSLEER. The CDR3 length is 16 residues. V was pared by 0 bases and J by 8 bases, with 7 bases of the junction left unmatched. The DNA for the CDR3 is TGCGCCAGCAGCCAAGAGGGACAGGGGGCGACTCAAGAAGCTTTCTTT. Its translation is CASSQEGQGATQEAFF.

The chain combines TRBV27 with TRBJ1-5; D might be TRBD1 (6 bases). The germline gives CDR1 MNHEY, CDR2 SMNVEV (reference sequence). V lost 6 bases, J lost 0 bases, and 12 bases lay in between. This CDR3 contains 15 residues. CDR3 protein: CASRIRGYSNQPQHF. CDR3 bases: TGTGCCAGCAGGATCAGGGGTTATAGCAATCAGCCCCAGCATTTT.

V usage is TRBV29-1 and J usage is TRBJ2-7, with D perhaps matching TRBD1 (5 bases). In germline, CDR1 is SQVTM, CDR2 ANQGSEA. This CDR3 has 11 amino acids. Trimming removed 7 bases at V and 7 bases at J, with 14 bases between. The CDR3 here is CSASRGKEQYF. CDR3 DNA sequence: TGCAGCGCTTCAAGGGGTAAGGAGCAGTACTTC.

This chain links TRBV27 with TRBJ2-2; D possibly matches TRBD1 or TRBD2 (5 bases each). The germline CDR1 and CDR2 sequences are MNHEY and SMNVEV (reference sequence). V dropped 0 bases and J dropped 5 bases, with 7 bases sitting between them. CDR3 size: 14 residues. CDR3 in DNA: TGTGCCAGCAGTTTATCATGGGGGACCGGGGAGCTGTTTTTT. Amino acids: CASSLSWGTGELFF.